These 31 T cell receptor beta chains came from one sample sequenced in a study of blood T cell repertoires in COVID-19. The protocol was immunoSEQ multiplex PCR, while the TCRdb copy is restricted to in-frame clones and leaves out a portion. The profile shows about 62,000 clones, 86% of them singletons. The sequenced sample was peripheral blood. These receptor sequences come from a woman at least 80 years old with acute or convalescent COVID-19.

The chain carries TRBV4-3 and TRBJ2-1, with 10 bases lining up with TRBD2. The CDR3 has 17 amino acids. V gave up 2 bases and J gave up 2 bases; unmatched junction bases: 6. Germline CDR1 is LGHNA and CDR2 is YSLEER. CDR3 protein: CASSQSYSGGPYNEQFF. In DNA, the CDR3 is TGCGCCAGCAGCCAATCTTATAGCGGGGGGCCCTACAATGAGCAGTTCTTC.

The chain links TRBV10-3 to TRBJ1-3, with a weak D call TRBD1 (5 bases). There are 15 residues in the CDR3. The V gene's germline CDR1 is ENHRY and CDR2 SYGVKD. V lost 3 bases and J lost 0, with 9 bases in between. CDR3 nucleotides: TGTGCCATCAGTGATCAACAGGCCTCTGGAAACACCATATATTTT. Protein: CAISDQQASGNTIYF.

The sample holds one count of this clone. The J gene is TRBJ2-5, the V gene TRBV3-1 (or the pseudogene TRBV3-2), with a possible D match to TRBD1 (5 bases). The CDR3 spans 13 residues. With 2 bases removed from V and 5 bases from J, the gap between germline ends came to 9 bases. Germline V gives CDR1 LGHDT, CDR2 YNNKEL (reference sequence). This chain's CDR3 is CASSQKGLETQYF. DNA for the CDR3: TGTGCCAGCAGCCAAAAGGGGTTGGAGACCCAGTACTTC.

The chain recombines TRBV3-1 (or the pseudogene TRBV3-2) with TRBJ2-3, with 8 bases matching TRBD2. The CDR3 has 16 residues. CDR1 LGHDT and CDR2 YNNKEL come from the germline V gene (reference sequence). Trimming took 1 base from V and 0 from J; bases not matched to a gene: 3. DNA for the CDR3: TGTGCCAGCAGCCAAGGGGCGGGGGGAAGCACAGATACGCAGTATTTT. This sequence encodes CASSQGAGGSTDTQYF.

The V call is TRBV4-2, the J call TRBJ2-3; 8 positions match TRBD2. The length of the CDR3 is 18 residues. J lost 0 bases, V lost 0 bases, and 8 bases had no gene match. CDR1 is LGHNA and CDR2 is YNFKEQ in the germline V gene. The CDR3 loop reads CASSQEPASGGSTDTQYF. The CDR3 region has the DNA TGTGCCAGCAGCCAAGAACCGGCCAGCGGGGGAAGCACAGATACGCAGTATTTT.

V gene TRBV28 combines with J gene TRBJ1-5; no clear D. The CDR3 is 13 residues long. V lost 3 bases, J lost 5 bases, and 8 bases lay in between. The V gene's germline CDR1 is MDHEN and CDR2 SYDVKM. CDR3 coding DNA: TGTGCCAGCAGTTTTTTTTCTGATCAGCCCCAGCATTTT. Translated, it gives CASSFFSDQPQHF.

The rearrangement links TRBV4-1 to TRBJ1-4, with D uncertain. Germline V gives CDR1 MGHRA, CDR2 YSYEKL. With 4 bases removed from V and 0 bases from J, the gap between germline ends came to 12 bases. The CDR3 is 16 residues long. CDR3 nucleotide sequence: TGCGCCAGCAGCCCACGAAACGGTGCAACTAATGAAAAACTGTTTTTT. Protein product: CASSPRNGATNEKLFF.

The chain links TRBV29-1 to TRBJ1-1, with 7 nucleotides matching TRBD1. Per germline, CDR1 SQVTM and CDR2 ANQGSEA. V lost 6 bases, J lost 4 bases, and 11 bases stayed unmatched. This CDR3 contains 14 residues. The CDR3 DNA follows: TGCAGCGTCATGGGACAGAGCCTCTCCACTGAAGCTTTCTTT. Translated: CSVMGQSLSTEAFF.

The rearrangement joins TRBV30 to TRBJ2-5; 7 bases are a match to TRBD2. V dropped 7 bases and J dropped 2; count of bases not matched to a gene: 4. The CDR3 loop spans 12 amino acids. CDR1 GTSNPN and CDR2 SVGIG come from the germline V gene (reference sequence). DNA for the CDR3: TGTGCCTCCGGCGGGGGTCAAGAGACCCAGTACTTC. Translating it yields CASGGGQETQYF.

This chain uses TRBV19 with TRBJ1-5; D gene uncertain. This CDR3 comprises 14 residues. The ends were cut back, 7 bases at V and 1 base at J, with 11 bases in the middle. Per the germline V gene, CDR1 is LNHDA and CDR2 is SQIVND (reference sequence). The CDR3, as DNA: TGTGCCAGTACCACCCGAGGGAGCAATCAGCCCCAGCATTTT. The encoded protein is CASTTRGSNQPQHF.

In its sample, this clone was seen once. The chain uses TRBV3-1 (or the pseudogene TRBV3-2) and TRBJ2-5, with 7 bases lining up with TRBD2. Trimming at V came to 1 base and at J to 2 bases, leaving 10 bases not matched to a gene. CDR1 LGHDT and CDR2 YNNKEL come from the germline V gene (reference sequence). The CDR3 sequence is 17 residues long. The CDR3 DNA reads as TGTGCCAGCAGCCAAGTGACCGTCGGACTAGTTCAAGAGACCCAGTACTTC. It encodes CASSQVTVGLVQETQYF.

The chain couples TRBV7-3 to TRBJ2-3; 10 bases line up with TRBD2. The junction had 5 bases not matched to a gene; V was cut back by 2 bases and J by 3 bases. The CDR3 length is 16 residues. From germline, CDR1 is SGHTA and CDR2 FQGTGA. The CDR3 reads CASSLGLAGGTDTQYF. The CDR3 DNA sequence: TGTGCCAGCAGCTTAGGGTTAGCGGGGGGAACAGATACGCAGTATTTT.

This chain links TRBV27 with TRBJ2-2; TRBD2 is a possible D gene (6 bases). The CDR3 runs to 14 residues. Germline CDR1 reads MNHEY; CDR2 reads SMNVEV (reference sequence). The V end lost 6 bases, the J end lost 1 base, and 9 bases lay between the germline ends. The CDR3 DNA follows: TGTGCCAGCAGCGGAGGGATGAACACCGGGGAGCTGTTTTTT. This gives the protein CASSGGMNTGELFF.

The CDR3 region is CAWSRQESQPQHF. In nucleotides, the CDR3 is TGTGCCTGGAGTCGGCAGGAATCTCAGCCCCAGCATTTT. This chain links TRBV30 with TRBJ1-5, with D unclear. Germline V gene lookup returns CDR1 GTSNPN and CDR2 SVGIG (reference sequence). V was shortened by 2 bases and J by 6 bases, with 11 bases between the two germline ends. The CDR3 is 13 residues long.

The CDR3 loop is CASSSPGNNEQFF. The CDR3 DNA reads TGTGCCAGCAGCTCCCCAGGGAACAATGAGCAGTTCTTC. V is TRBV6-5 and J is TRBJ2-1; a possible D gene is TRBD1 (5 bases). V gave up 6 bases and J gave up 5 bases, with 11 bases separating them. Germline loops: CDR1 MNHEY, CDR2 SVGAGI. The CDR3 totals 13 residues.

The chain combines TRBV19 with TRBJ2-2, with 10 bases that match TRBD2. The V and J ends lost 8 bases and 7 bases, in that order; junction bases with no gene match: 1. Per the germline V gene, CDR1 is LNHDA and CDR2 is SQIVND (reference sequence). This CDR3 is built from 12 residues. The CDR3 region is CASGLAVGELFF. The DNA for the CDR3 is TGTGCCAGTGGACTAGCGGTCGGGGAGCTGTTTTTT. The whole variable domain, remainder taken from reference TRBV19 and TRBJ2-2, is DGGITQSPKYLFRKEGQNVTLSCEQNLNHDAMYWYRQDPGQGLRLIYYSQIVNDFQKGDIAEGYSVSREKKESFPLTVTSAQKNPTAFYLCASGLAVGELFFGEGSRLTVL.

This clone was detected only once. The chain has TRBV13 and TRBJ2-1; 12 bases are shared with TRBD2. This CDR3 region has 16 residues. The J segment lost 1 base and the V segment lost 5 bases, leaving 3 bases of the junction unmatched. The germline gives CDR1 PRHDT, CDR2 FYEKMQ (reference sequence). CDR3 in amino acids: CASSLGTSGSYNEQFF. The CDR3 DNA reads as TGTGCCAGCAGCCTTGGGACTAGCGGGTCCTACAATGAGCAGTTCTTC.

About this clone itself: The junction differs from germline at one of its ends, possibly a read error. The chain recombines TRBV6-6 with TRBJ2-7; 8 bases fit TRBD2. Looked up from germline, CDR1 is MNHNY and CDR2 is SVGAGI (reference sequence). The CDR3 sequence is 14 residues long. The CDR3 DNA sequence: TGTGCCAGCAGTCAAAGGACTAGCTCCCACGAGCAGTACTTC. It encodes CASSQRTSSHEQYF.

This chain joins TRBV28 and TRBJ2-1, with D possibly being TRBD1 (6 bases). V lost 8 bases and J 9 bases, leaving 11 bases between the germline ends. Germline values: CDR1 MDHEN, CDR2 SYDVKM. This CDR3 is 11 amino acids long. The CDR3 DNA reads as TGTGCCAGCGGGACATCTTTTGAGCAGTTCTTC. It yields the protein CASGTSFEQFF.

In DNA, the CDR3 is TGTGCCAGCAGTGAGAGCCCCCAGGTCTTAAGTAATCAGCCCCAGCATTTT. It codes for CASSESPQVLSNQPQHF. The rearrangement links TRBV2 to TRBJ1-5; no reliable D call. With 3 bases removed from V and 4 bases from J, the gap between germline ends came to 19 bases. The CDR3 contains 17 residues. Germline V gene lookup returns CDR1 SNHLY and CDR2 FYNNEI.

The chain couples TRBV19 to TRBJ1-5; tentatively, D is TRBD1 (5 bases). This CDR3 has 15 amino acids. V shed 6 bases and J shed 4 bases, with 16 bases lying between them. Per the germline V gene, CDR1 is LNHDA and CDR2 is SQIVND (reference sequence). The CDR3 DNA is TGTGCCAGTAGAAACTACCAGGGAAATAATCAGCCCCAGCATTTT. It specifies CASRNYQGNNQPQHF.

The chain employs TRBV7-9 and TRBJ1-2, with 7 bases identical to TRBD1. V gave up 0 bases and J gave up 5 bases; unmatched junction bases: 9. Germline-derived CDR1 and CDR2 are SEHNR and FQNEAQ (reference sequence). The CDR3 spans 16 residues. The CDR3 is CASSLAPGTVSYGYTF. The CDR3 region has the DNA TGTGCCAGCAGCTTAGCTCCGGGGACAGTTTCGTATGGCTACACCTTC.

This rearrangement joins TRBV27 to TRBJ1-4, with D unclear. V was trimmed by 6 bases and J by 3 bases, leaving 17 bases between them. Germline CDR1 MNHEY, CDR2 SMNVEV (reference sequence). The CDR3 contains 16 residues. CDR3 in DNA: TGTGCCAGCAGACCGACGGGAGCCTCCGCTAATGAAAAACTGTTTTTT. Its translation is CASRPTGASANEKLFF.

The chain recombines TRBV19 with TRBJ1-5; 8 bases fit TRBD1. CDR1 and CDR2 from the germline V gene are LNHDA and SQIVND (reference sequence). With 5 bases clipped from V and 6 bases from J, the junction kept 3 bases outside the gene matches. The CDR3 covers 13 residues. The CDR3 is CASSPTGGQPQHF. The CDR3 nucleotides are TGTGCCAGTAGTCCCACAGGGGGTCAGCCCCAGCATTTT. Supplemented by reference TRBV19 and TRBJ1-5, the full variable domain reads DGGITQSPKYLFRKEGQNVTLSCEQNLNHDAMYWYRQDPGQGLRLIYYSQIVNDFQKGDIAEGYSVSREKKESFPLTVTSAQKNPTAFYLCASSPTGGQPQHFGDGTRLSIL.

The CDR3 nucleotides read TGTGCCAGCAGTCCAACGGAGGCCGGGAACCATGAAAAACTGTTTTTT. Residues: CASSPTEAGNHEKLFF. The chain couples TRBV6-6 to TRBJ1-4, with D hard to call. CDR3 length: 16 residues. Germline CDR1 and CDR2: MNHNY and SVGAGI (reference sequence). V lost 5 bases to trimming and J lost 6 bases, with 19 bases between them.

The chain is built from TRBV28 and TRBJ1-1, with D possibly TRBD1 on 6 matching bases. The V end lost 6 bases, the J end lost 7 bases, and 18 bases lay between the germline ends. The CDR3 contains 14 residues. Germline loops: CDR1 MDHEN, CDR2 SYDVKM. The CDR3 sequence: CASRSGHPMGEAFF. CDR3 nucleotide sequence: TGTGCCAGCAGATCGGGACACCCTATGGGTGAAGCTTTCTTT.

This chain links TRBV7-9 with TRBJ2-2; tentative D call: TRBD2 (5 bases). V was cut by 6 bases and J by 3 bases, with 11 bases left in between. The CDR3 runs to 14 residues. Germline CDR1 reads SEHNR; CDR2 reads FQNEAQ (reference sequence). CDR3 in DNA: TGTGCCAGCAGGGACGGGATTGACACCGGGGAGCTGTTTTTT. It translates to CASRDGIDTGELFF.

The CDR3 here is CAIRESAEDTQYF. CDR3 bases: TGTGCCATACGGGAGTCCGCCGAAGATACGCAGTATTTT. The J gene is TRBJ2-3, the V gene TRBV10-3; tentative D call: TRBD2 (6 bases). V lost 9 bases and J 5 bases, leaving 15 bases between the germline ends. The length of the CDR3 is 13 residues. From germline, CDR1 is ENHRY and CDR2 SYGVKD.

The chain uses TRBV3-1 (or the pseudogene TRBV3-2) and TRBJ1-2; the match to TRBD1 covers 8 bases. Germline-derived CDR1 and CDR2 are LGHDT and YNNKEL (reference sequence). V trimming: 6 bases; J trimming: 1 base; junction bases outside the gene matches: 7. This CDR3 contains 15 residues. CDR3 DNA sequence: TGTGCCAGCAGGGAGACAGGGGTGAATAACTATGGCTACACCTTC. Translated, it gives CASRETGVNNYGYTF.

J is TRBJ2-7 and V is TRBV6-5; 10 bases align to TRBD1. Trimming cost V 2 bases and J 7 bases; bases outside gene matches: 8. In germline, CDR1 is MNHEY, CDR2 SVGAGI. The CDR3 has 15 residues. The CDR3, as DNA: TGTGCCAGCAGTTACCGGGACAGGGGCCGGGGTGAGCAGTACTTC. It codes for CASSYRDRGRGEQYF.

For this clone: A junction boundary mismatches the germline segment, possibly from a read error. This chain connects TRBV29-1 to TRBJ2-5, with 12 bases lining up with TRBD2. The CDR3 extends over 10 amino acids. The V gene's germline CDR1 is SQVTM and CDR2 ANQGSEA. The CDR3 protein is CSARTSGMDF. For the CDR3, the DNA is TGCAGCGCCCGGACTAGCGGGATGGACTTC.